This TCR beta chain emerged from a study of cytomegalovirus exposure and HLA in healthy donors. Findings and limits, study-wide: A later analysis reportedly found fewer N-insertions in an Asian-associated ancestry cluster than the roughly 680-donor mean. There were about 160 TCR beta chains listed as cytomegalovirus-associated. Likely technical artifact: a cluster of highly shared sequence variants.

The germline CDR1 and CDR2 sequences are MNHNS and SASEGT. V gave up 4 bases and J gave up 6 bases; unmatched junction bases: 17. The CDR3 contains 19 residues. A remark on this clone: Its antigen is not identified.

The PCR used 60 Vbeta and 13 Jbeta primers. Some clones are missing from TCRdb's copy, which holds only in-frame ones; the method was immunoSEQ multiplex PCR. The table shows 150,000 to 200,000 clones, with around 80% occurring only once. The V gene is TRBV6-1, the J gene TRBJ2-1; the match to TRBD2 covers 11 bases. This receptor was obtained from a woman between 40 and 50 years old in good health and CMV-seronegative. The sequenced material came from PBMCs. The CDR3 nucleotides read TGTGCCAGCAGTGTGCCTGTCCCCGGAGGGCTAGCGGGAGGCAATGAGCAGTTCTTC. The encoded protein is CASSVPVPGGLAGGNEQFF.